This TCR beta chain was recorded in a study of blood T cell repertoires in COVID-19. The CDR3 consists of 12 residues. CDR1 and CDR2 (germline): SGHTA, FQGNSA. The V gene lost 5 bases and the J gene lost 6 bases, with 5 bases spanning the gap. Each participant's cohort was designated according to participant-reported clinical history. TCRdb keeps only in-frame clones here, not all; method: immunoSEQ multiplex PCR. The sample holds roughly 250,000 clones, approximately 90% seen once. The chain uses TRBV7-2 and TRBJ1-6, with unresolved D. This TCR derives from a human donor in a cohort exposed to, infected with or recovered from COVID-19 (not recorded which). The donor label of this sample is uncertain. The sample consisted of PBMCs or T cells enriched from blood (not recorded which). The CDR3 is CASSPFNSPLHF. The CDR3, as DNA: TGTGCCAGCAGCCCCTTTAATTCACCCCTCCACTTT.